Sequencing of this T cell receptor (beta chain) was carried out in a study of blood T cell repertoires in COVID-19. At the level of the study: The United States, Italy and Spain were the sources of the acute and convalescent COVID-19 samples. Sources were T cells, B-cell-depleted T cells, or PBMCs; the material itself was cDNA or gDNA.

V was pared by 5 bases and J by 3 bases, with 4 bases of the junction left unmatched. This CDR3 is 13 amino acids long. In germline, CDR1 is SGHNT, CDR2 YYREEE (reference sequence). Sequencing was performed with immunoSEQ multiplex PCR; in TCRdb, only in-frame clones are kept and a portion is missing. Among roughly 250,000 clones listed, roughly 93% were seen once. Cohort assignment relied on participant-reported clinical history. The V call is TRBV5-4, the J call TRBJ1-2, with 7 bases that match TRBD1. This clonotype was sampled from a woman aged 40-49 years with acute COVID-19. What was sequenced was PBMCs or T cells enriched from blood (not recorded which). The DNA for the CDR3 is TGTGCCAGCAGAAGTCAGGGGGACTATGGCTACACCTTC. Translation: CASRSQGDYGYTF.